The entry below describes one T cell receptor (beta chain). The antigen remains undetermined. These data belong to a study of shared clonotypes between healthy human individuals. Overall study findings and caveats: Sample collection involved blood only; tissue repertoires are likely different.

Assay used: immunoSEQ multiplex PCR; TCRdb lists only in-frame clones, some missing. Of under 1,100,000 clones detected, roughly 75% appear once; the ten largest clones hold approximately 1.5%. V was cut by 0 bases and J by 0 bases, with 9 bases left in between. Germline CDR1 reads LNHDA; CDR2 reads SQIVND (reference sequence). There are 15 residues in the CDR3. The source of this sequence is a man younger than 35 in good health. The chain carries TRBV19 and TRBJ2-7; the D is unclear. Material for sequencing was memory CD4+ T cells sorted from blood. Subset: CD45RA-negative fraction. Here the CDR3 DNA reads TGTGCCAGTAGTATAGATGAGCGTTTCTCCTACGAGCAGTACTTC. Protein product: CASSIDERFSYEQYF.